The clone carrying this T cell receptor beta chain was recorded only once. What it binds is not known. The data were produced by immunoSEQ multiplex PCR, yet TCRdb's version contains in-frame clones alone and is incomplete. The table shows over 65,000 clones, with around 92% occurring only once. This sample was taken from a study of OX40 agonist ivuxolimab in advanced cancers. CDR3 length equals 14 residues. Per germline, CDR1 SGDLS and CDR2 YYNGEE. J gave up 7 bases and V 0 bases, and 3 bases lay outside the gene matches. Broader study findings: The expanded peripheral T cells' antigen specificity was not determined.

This clonotype was obtained from an adult with an advanced solid tumor such as melanoma, head and neck, liver or kidney cancer. This material consisted of CD4+ or CD8+ T cells sorted from blood, taken in a trial of the OX40 agonist ivuxolimab. V usage is TRBV9 and J usage is TRBJ1-4; 7 positions agree with TRBD1. The CDR3 sequence: CASSVAGGVEKLFF. The CDR3 DNA is TGTGCCAGCAGCGTAGCAGGGGGTGTTGAAAAACTGTTTTTT.